Listed below are T cell receptor beta chains from one sample, sequenced in a study of radiation and T cells in renal cell carcinoma. Here immunoSEQ multiplex PCR was the method, and the copy in TCRdb shows in-frame clones only, minus some. The data show 70,000 to 100,000 clones, 80% to 90% seen once. The source material was blood, sampled from a patient whose treatment included radiotherapy and nephrectomy. All receptors derive from a woman between 50 and 59 years old with renal cell carcinoma. Each CDR3 is given with its conserved first and last residue. The D gene is left open where the match is weak. Only part of the rows carry a size: once, few, many, or a class if the clone is expanded.

j_call d_call v_call clone_size cdr3_aa cdr3_nt
TRBJ2-2 - TRBV5-6 - CASSLAVVTGELFF TGTGCCAGCAGCTTGGCGGTAGTCACCGGGGAGCTGTTTTTT
TRBJ1-3 - TRBV19 few CASTPDRTTGTIYF TGTGCCAGTACCCCCGACAGGACGACGGGCACCATATATTTT
TRBJ1-4 - TRBV12-2 - CASRLGVPRRKLFF TGTGCAAGTCGCTTAGGAGTCCCACGGCGAAAACTGTTTTTT
TRBJ1-1 - TRBV19 few CASSIAGLGTEAFF TGTGCCAGTAGTATAGCGGGGCTGGGCACTGAAGCTTTCTTT
TRBJ2-3 - TRBV28 - CASRQSDTQYF TGTGCCAGCAGGCAGTCAGATACGCAGTATTTT
TRBJ2-3 - TRBV7-2 - CASSQLRGDLLADTQYF TGTGCCAGCAGCCAGCTTCGAGGGGACCTATTGGCAGATACGCAGTATTTT
TRBJ1-1 TRBD1 TRBV7-2 - CASSLGDRGGWDTEAFF TGTGCCAGCAGCTTAGGAGACAGGGGAGGCTGGGACACTGAAGCTTTCTTT
TRBJ2-5 - TRBV9 - CASSPTGTKVTQYF TGTGCCAGCAGCCCCACGGGGACAAAGGTGACCCAGTACTTC
TRBJ1-2 - TRBV19 - CASSILQANYGYTF TGTGCCAGTAGTATTCTCCAGGCGAACTATGGCTACACCTTC
TRBJ1-1 TRBD1 TRBV15 few CATSKDRDNTEAFF TGTGCCACCAGCAAGGACAGGGATAACACTGAAGCTTTCTTT
TRBJ2-7 - TRBV19 - CASSPRRGAAPSYEQYF TGTGCCAGTAGCCCCCGCCGGGGAGCCGCGCCTTCCTACGAGCAGTACTTC
TRBJ1-1 - TRBV27 - CASSPGEGGATEAFF TGTGCCAGCAGTCCGGGGGAGGGCGGTGCCACTGAAGCTTTCTTT
TRBJ2-1 - TRBV18 - CASSPRQDNEQFF TGTGCCAGCTCACCGCGGCAGGACAATGAGCAGTTCTTC
TRBJ1-5 TRBD1 TRBV7-2 - CASSSQDRVGPQHF TGTGCCAGCAGTTCTCAGGACAGGGTAGGGCCCCAGCATTTT
TRBJ2-3 - TRBV4-2 - CASSQNNPYSTDTQYF TGTGCCAGCAGCCAAAATAATCCGTATAGCACAGATACGCAGTATTTT
TRBJ1-2 TRBD1 TRBV5-4 - CASSDPGQGVSAYGYTF TGTGCCAGCAGCGACCCAGGACAGGGGGTTTCTGCCTATGGCTACACCTTC
TRBJ1-3 - TRBV9 few CASSPIGNTIYF TGTGCCAGCAGCCCTATTGGAAACACCATATATTTT
TRBJ2-7 TRBD1 TRBV19 - CASRNGQGLYEQYF TGTGCCAGTCGTAATGGACAGGGTCTCTACGAGCAGTACTTC
TRBJ2-7 - TRBV10-1 - CASECPLLEQYF TGCGCCAGCGAATGTCCTCTTCTCGAGCAGTACTTC
TRBJ2-5 - TRBV7-2 once CASSPVAGSLGQETQYF TGTGCCAGCAGCCCAGTAGCTGGGTCGCTTGGCCAAGAGACCCAGTACTTC
TRBJ1-1 TRBD1 TRBV5-1 - CASSSTGVTEAFF TGCGCCAGCAGCTCTACAGGGGTTACTGAAGCTTTCTTT
TRBJ1-5 TRBD1 TRBV6-6 - CASSYGDRGGNQPQHF TGTGCCAGCAGTTACGGGGACAGGGGAGGAAATCAGCCCCAGCATTTT
TRBJ1-5 - TRBV19 - CASSIRGQTNQPQHF TGTGCCAGTAGTATACGTGGACAGACCAATCAGCCCCAGCATTTT
TRBJ2-7 - TRBV5-6 - CASSVSAVYEQYF TGTGCCAGCAGCGTGTCGGCAGTCTACGAGCAGTACTTC
TRBJ1-2 - TRBV12-5 - CASGLVGQGATTF -
TRBJ1-1 - TRBV6-5 few CASSYLQGNTEAFF TGTGCCAGCAGTTACTTACAGGGTAACACTGAAGCTTTCTTT
TRBJ1-2 TRBD1 TRBV5-4 once CASSVLRDRDGYTF TGTGCCAGCAGCGTCCTCCGGGACAGGGATGGCTACACCTTC
TRBJ1-3 - TRBV11-2 few CASSQSGRNTIYF TGTGCCAGCAGCCAGTCGGGAAGAAACACCATATATTTT
TRBJ1-3 TRBD1 TRBV5-3 once CARSGRGPGNTIYF TGTGCCAGAAGCGGCAGGGGGCCCGGAAACACCATATATTTT
TRBJ2-2 TRBD2 TRBV7-8 - CASSLGGGSGWTGELFF TGTGCCAGCAGCTTAGGAGGCGGGAGCGGCTGGACCGGGGAGCTGTTTTTT
TRBJ2-3 TRBD2 TRBV7-2 - CASSLRRGGADTQYF TGTGCCAGCAGCTTACGGCGGGGGGGCGCAGATACGCAGTATTTT
TRBJ2-1 - TRBV2 - CASSRGSLDEQFF TGTGCCAGCAGTCGAGGATCCCTCGATGAGCAGTTCTTC
TRBJ2-7 - TRBV11-2 - CASSSPRVTEQYF TGTGCCAGCAGCTCGCCCAGGGTAACCGAGCAGTACTTC
TRBJ2-1 TRBD2 TRBV4-3 - CASSPGLAGMAYYNEQFF TGCGCCAGCAGCCCCGGACTAGCGGGAATGGCTTACTACAATGAGCAGTTCTTC
TRBJ2-5 - TRBV2 - CASSVERSETQYF TGTGCCAGCAGTGTTGAGCGTTCAGAGACCCAGTACTTC
TRBJ2-5 - TRBV5-1 - CASSLAGGQETQYF TGCGCCAGCAGCTTGGCAGGAGGGCAAGAGACCCAGTACTTC
TRBJ2-1 - TRBV9 - CASSSRGGYNEQFF TGTGCCAGCAGCTCGCGTGGGGGCTACAATGAGCAGTTCTTC
TRBJ2-5 TRBD2 TRBV6-6 - CASTKLAEETQYF TGTGCCAGCACTAAACTAGCGGAAGAGACCCAGTACTTC
TRBJ1-1 - TRBV30 few CAWSVRQDTEAFF TGTGCCTGGAGTGTACGGCAGGACACTGAAGCTTTCTTT
TRBJ2-1 - TRBV28 - CASSLAGNEQFF TGTGCCAGCAGTTTAGCGGGCAATGAGCAGTTCTTC
TRBJ2-7 - TRBV7-9 - CASSPEYEQYF TGTGCCAGCAGTCCTGAATACGAGCAGTACTTC
TRBJ2-1 - TRBV7-2 once CASSLESSGAYNEQFF TGTGCCAGCAGCTTAGAGTCTTCTGGGGCTTACAATGAGCAGTTCTTC
TRBJ1-1 - TRBV7-9 - CASTQGSNTEAFF TGTGCCAGCACCCAGGGATCGAACACTGAAGCTTTCTTT
TRBJ1-2 - TRBV18 - CASTPTGSRYGYTF TGTGCCAGCACGCCCACAGGGTCTAGGTATGGCTACACCTTC
TRBJ1-1 - TRBV4-2 - CASSQDGMGTEAFF TGTGCCAGCAGCCAAGATGGAATGGGCACTGAAGCTTTCTTT
TRBJ1-2 - TRBV2 - CASSMLSSYTF TGTGCCAGCAGTATGCTTTCTAGCTACACCTTC
TRBJ1-4 - TRBV6-5 - CASRPLATNEKLFF TGTGCCAGCAGGCCACTAGCAACTAATGAAAAACTGTTTTTT
TRBJ1-1 - TRBV10-1 few CASSRTAFDTEAFF TGCGCCAGCAGCCGGACAGCTTTTGACACTGAAGCTTTCTTT
TRBJ1-2 - TRBV9 - CASSVAPGGDYGYTF TGTGCCAGCAGCGTAGCTCCCGGGGGAGACTATGGCTACACCTTC
TRBJ1-1 TRBD1 TRBV6-6 - CAAGTGNTEAFF TGTGCCGCCGGGACAGGGAACACTGAAGCTTTCTTT
TRBJ1-5 - TRBV5-4 - CASSQDSNQPQHF TGTGCCAGCAGCCAGGATAGCAATCAGCCCCAGCATTTT